One and the same sample provided the 27 T cell receptor beta chains below, sequenced in a study of blood T cells in healthy people across ages. A J-beta primer mix and a sample-barcoded 5' primer were used in a second PCR of roughly 7 to 12 cycles. Using its own MiXCR run on the 5' RACE reads, TCRdb lists one record per CDR3 protein. The sample lists 1.4 million to 1.5 million distinct CDR3 sequences; about 43% were seen once. Sequenced material: blood. These receptors originate from a woman aged 18-29 years in good health.

The CDR3 DNA follows: TGTGCCAGTCTTGTCCCCTCCGTTACTAGCGGGAGGGCCACGAAGTATTTT. It codes for CASLVPSVTSGRATKYF. This chain links TRBV2 with TRBJ2-3; 13 bases are a match to TRBD2. Germline V gene sequence: CDR1 SNHLY, CDR2 FYNNEI. With 9 bases clipped from V and 13 bases from J, the junction kept 22 bases outside the gene matches. The CDR3 totals 17 residues.

V usage is TRBV7-2 and J usage is TRBJ2-7, with TRBD1 as a possible D gene (5 bases). The CDR3 spans 14 residues. Germline CDR1 reads SGHTA; CDR2 reads FQGNSA. Trimming took 1 base from V and 3 from J, leaving 10 bases between them. CDR3 DNA sequence: TGTGCCAGCAGCTTAGAGGCAGGACACTACGAGCAGTACTTC. Its protein product is CASSLEAGHYEQYF.

This clonotype was detected only once. The chain joins TRBV6-2 or TRBV6-3 to TRBJ2-7, with TRBD2 matching 10 bases. The ends lost 5 bases at V and 2 bases at J; junction bases unmatched: 9. Germline CDR1 reads MNHEY; CDR2 reads SVGEGT. This CDR3 is 16 amino acids long. The CDR3 sequence is CASSLLGLAYTYEQYF. Here the CDR3 DNA reads TGTGCCAGCAGTCTACTGGGACTAGCGTACACCTACGAGCAGTACTTC.

The V and J genes are TRBV27 and TRBJ2-2, with TRBD1 matching over 9 bases. After removal of 5 bases from V and 3 bases from J, the junction contained 10 bases not matched to a gene. This CDR3 has 17 residues. Germline CDR1 and CDR2: MNHEY and SMNVEV (reference sequence). CDR3 nucleotides: TGTGCCAGCAGTCTCAACCGGGACAGGGTATACACCGGGGAGCTGTTTTTT. It translates to CASSLNRDRVYTGELFF.

This chain connects TRBV11-2 to TRBJ2-7; D is unresolved. The CDR3 spans 13 residues. The germline gives CDR1 SGHAT, CDR2 FQNNGV. The V end was cut by 5 bases, the J end by 3 bases, with 11 bases between. The CDR3 loop is CASSANTNYEQYF. DNA for the CDR3: TGTGCCAGCAGCGCAAATACAAACTACGAGCAGTACTTC.

This clonotype was counted a few times. The chain employs TRBV29-1 and TRBJ1-1; D perhaps matches TRBD1 (5 bases). V lost 3 bases, J lost 6 bases, and 14 bases lay in between. The CDR3 has 13 residues. Per germline, CDR1 SQVTM and CDR2 ANQGSEA. In DNA form, the CDR3 reads TGCAGCGTTGATGGAGGGGTGGGGTCTGAAGCTTTCTTT. Translating gives CSVDGGVGSEAFF.

This clonotype occurred a few times. The chain is built from TRBV20-1 and TRBJ2-3; perhaps TRBD2 as D (5 bases). V shed 2 bases and J shed 2 bases, with 14 bases lying between them. CDR1 and CDR2 (germline): DFQATT, SNEGSKA (reference sequence). This CDR3 region has 15 residues. CDR3 in amino acids: CSARQDLVFTDTQYF. The CDR3 nucleotides are TGCAGTGCTAGACAGGACTTGGTTTTCACAGATACGCAGTATTTT.

V gene TRBV20-1 combines with J gene TRBJ2-7; TRBD1 matches at 8 bases. The CDR3 spans 15 residues. Trimming cost V 1 base and J 7 bases; bases outside gene matches: 12. Germline lookup yields CDR1 DFQATT and CDR2 SNEGSKA (reference sequence). CDR3 region: CSARGQGRSYNEQYF. The CDR3 DNA follows: TGCAGTGCTAGAGGACAGGGGCGAAGCTACAATGAGCAGTACTTC.

There are a few counts of this clonotype. The rearrangement uses TRBV6-2 or TRBV6-3 and TRBJ2-1; maybe TRBD1 (5 bases). The J call is doubtful: the DNA matches TRBJ2-7 better. Germline V gene lookup returns CDR1 MNHEY and CDR2 SVGEGT. This CDR3 spans 17 amino acids. CDR3 region: CASSYSTGFSSYNEQYF. The CDR3 coding sequence is TGTGCCAGCAGTTACTCCACAGGATTTAGCTCCTACAATGAGCAGTACTTC.

CDR3 in DNA: TGTGCCAGCAGGCAGGGGGCCGGCACTGAAGCTTTCTTT. It specifies CASRQGAGTEAFF. The chain combines TRBV9 with TRBJ1-1, with TRBD1 identical over 8 bases. Trimming took 5 bases from V and 4 from J; bases not matched to a gene: 4. The germline V gene encodes CDR1 SGDLS and CDR2 YYNGEE. The CDR3 runs 13 residues.

The chain joins TRBV14 to TRBJ2-7, with D maybe TRBD2 (6 bases). The CDR3 length is 16 residues. Between the trimmed V and J ends, which lost 0 bases and 3 bases, there was a span of 15 bases. Germline V gives CDR1 SGHDN, CDR2 FVKESK. CDR3 in DNA: TGTGCCAGCAGCCAAGACCAACGAGCGGGTAACTACGAGCAGTACTTC. Residues: CASSQDQRAGNYEQYF. Supplemented by reference TRBV14 and TRBJ2-7, the full variable domain reads EAGVTQFPSHSVIEKGQTVTLRCDPISGHDNLYWYRRVMGKEIKFLLHFVKESKQDESGMPNNRFLAERTGGTYSTLKVQPAELEDSGVYFCASSQDQRAGNYEQYFGPGTRLTVT.

The chain employs TRBV20-1 and TRBJ2-2; 7 bases align to TRBD2. Germline V gene lookup returns CDR1 DFQATT and CDR2 SNEGSKA (reference sequence). The CDR3 runs to 14 residues. V lost 0 bases, J lost 6 bases, and 4 bases stayed unmatched. The CDR3 sequence is CSAREGTIAGELFF. The DNA for the CDR3 is TGCAGTGCTAGAGAGGGGACTATCGCCGGGGAGCTGTTTTTT.

The chain links TRBV11-2 to TRBJ2-3, with 8 nucleotides matching TRBD2. The CDR3 is 15 amino acids. Germline loops: CDR1 SGHAT, CDR2 FQNNGV. V was clipped by 5 bases and J by 4 bases; unmatched bases: 8. CDR3 residues: CASSLRGAMPDTQYF. The CDR3 DNA reads as TGTGCCAGCAGCCTGCGGGGGGCAATGCCAGATACGCAGTATTTT.

The V and J genes are TRBV11-2 and TRBJ2-1; 12 nucleotides align to TRBD2. The CDR3 covers 17 residues. Germline loops: CDR1 SGHAT, CDR2 FQNNGV. J gave up 4 bases and V 2 bases, and 6 bases lay outside the gene matches. The CDR3 coding sequence is TGTGCCAGCAGCTTAAGACTAGCGGGAGTGAAATACAATGAGCAGTTCTTC. It specifies CASSLRLAGVKYNEQFF.

This clonotype came up once. Possible read error: a much larger clone is one base away. The chain recombines TRBV5-1 with TRBJ2-3, with 13 bases fitting TRBD2. The ends lost 10 bases at V and 8 bases at J; junction bases unmatched: 19. CDR1 is SGHRS, CDR2 YFSETQ, per germline. This CDR3 has 17 amino acids. The CDR3: CAGTDRTSGSGKGTQYF. The CDR3, as DNA: TGCGCCGGCACCGACCGGACTAGCGGGAGCGGTAAGGGTACGCAGTATTTT. The whole variable domain, filled in from reference TRBV5-1 and TRBJ2-3, reads KAGVTQTPRYLIKTRGQQVTLSCSPISGHRSVSWYQQTPGQGLQFLFEYFSETQRNKGNFPGRFSGRQFSNSRSEMNVSTLELGDSALYLCAGTDRTSGSGKGTQYFGPGTRLTVL.

The gene calls are TRBV4-1 and TRBJ2-1; 11 bases line up with TRBD2. CDR3 length: 14 residues. Germline trimming cut 8 bases from V and 5 bases from J; bases unmatched to any gene: 5. Germline V gene lookup returns CDR1 MGHRA and CDR2 YSYEKL. The CDR3 coding sequence is TGCGCCAGCGTACTAGCGGGGGTTAACAATGAGCAGTTCTTC. Its protein is CASVLAGVNNEQFF.

CDR3 sequence reads: CASSQDSGTSGSYEQYF. In DNA, the CDR3 is TGCGCCAGCAGCCAAGATTCTGGGACTAGCGGCTCCTACGAGCAGTACTTC. The chain links TRBV4-1 to TRBJ2-7, with 11 bases fitting TRBD2. After removal of 0 bases from V and 0 bases from J, the junction contained 4 bases not matched to a gene. Germline V gives CDR1 MGHRA, CDR2 YSYEKL. This CDR3 region has 17 residues.

The chain uses TRBV7-6 and TRBJ2-3; D may be TRBD2 (5 bases). Trimming took off 0 bases at V and 6 bases at J, with 13 bases between the two ends. Germline V CDR1 and CDR2: SGHVS, FNYEAQ. The CDR3 is 15 residues long. In nucleotides, the CDR3 is TGTGCCAGCAGCTTAGCGGGAGCGACTGAGGATACGCAGTATTTT. This gives the protein CASSLAGATEDTQYF.

This clonotype was seen at least ten times. J is TRBJ2-7 and V is TRBV29-1; no clear D. Germline V gene data show CDR1 as SQVTM and CDR2 as ANQGSEA. V was shortened by 4 bases and J by 1 base, with 5 bases between the two germline ends. This CDR3 has 11 amino acids. For the CDR3, the DNA is TGCAGCGTTGTTTATTCCTACGAGCAGTACTTC. This encodes CSVVYSYEQYF.

The V and J genes are TRBV3-1 and TRBJ2-7; D might be TRBD2 (6 bases). This CDR3 has 15 residues. Trimming removed 3 bases from V and 0 bases from J, with 12 bases in between. CDR1 and CDR2 from the germline V gene are LGHDT and YNNKEL (reference sequence). This CDR3 is CASSHGGISSYEQYF. The CDR3, as DNA: TGTGCCAGCAGCCATGGGGGGATTAGCTCCTACGAGCAGTACTTC.

The chain uses TRBV27 and TRBJ1-2; 11 nucleotides match TRBD1. Looked up from germline, CDR1 is MNHEY and CDR2 is SMNVEV (reference sequence). The CDR3 has 15 amino acids. Germline trimming cut 5 bases from V and 6 bases from J; bases unmatched to any gene: 8. CDR3 region: CASSREDRGRDGYTF. The DNA for the CDR3 is TGTGCCAGCAGTCGGGAGGACAGGGGGCGGGATGGCTACACCTTC.

The rearrangement joins TRBV4-1 to TRBJ2-1; 9 bases align to TRBD2. Germline V CDR1 and CDR2: MGHRA, YSYEKL. Unmatched junction bases numbered 4, after V lost 0 bases and J lost 4 bases. The CDR3 sequence is 16 residues long. The CDR3 DNA is TGCGCCAGCAGCCAAGATGGGGCGGGGGGGTACAATGAGCAGTTCTTC. Encoded protein: CASSQDGAGGYNEQFF.

This clonotype was picked up a small number of times. The chain uses TRBV5-5 and TRBJ2-3, with no clear D. The germline CDR1 and CDR2 sequences are SGHKS and YYEKEE (reference sequence). Trimming left V 0 bases short and J 2 bases short, with 10 bases between. The CDR3 sequence is 15 residues long. The CDR3 reads CASSLDPQATDTQYF. The CDR3 region has the DNA TGTGCCAGCAGCTTGGACCCCCAGGCCACAGATACGCAGTATTTT.

The chain combines TRBV20-1 with TRBJ2-3, with 9 bases that match TRBD1. The ends lost 4 bases at V and 2 bases at J; junction bases unmatched: 7. The germline V gene has CDR1 DFQATT and CDR2 SNEGSKA (reference sequence). The CDR3 runs to 15 residues. The CDR3 DNA is TGCAGTGCTATAACGGGACAGGGAATCACAGATACGCAGTATTTT. Encoded protein: CSAITGQGITDTQYF.

The chain combines TRBV9 with TRBJ1-2; D perhaps matches TRBD1 (6 bases). This CDR3 has 16 amino acids. V was shortened by 4 bases and J by 1 base, with 17 bases between the two germline ends. CDR1 is SGDLS, CDR2 YYNGEE, per germline. The CDR3 nucleotides are TGTGCCAGCAGCTTCGGGACAAACCTATTTAACTATGGCTACACCTTC. Translated: CASSFGTNLFNYGYTF.

The chain couples TRBV19 to TRBJ2-1; the D gene is possibly TRBD2 (5 bases). V was shortened by 10 bases and J by 1 base, with 11 bases between the two germline ends. Per germline, CDR1 LNHDA and CDR2 SQIVND (reference sequence). The CDR3 runs to 13 residues. The CDR3 region is CATRGRSYNEQFF. As DNA, the CDR3 is TGTGCCACCCGGGGTCGTTCCTACAATGAGCAGTTCTTC.

This clonotype occurred a few times. This chain joins TRBV28 and TRBJ1-6; perhaps TRBD1 as D (6 bases). This CDR3 is built from 15 residues. V was clipped by 6 bases and J by 5 bases, with 14 bases between them. Per the germline V gene, CDR1 is MDHEN and CDR2 is SYDVKM. CDR3 amino acids: CASRISQGDNSPLHF. In DNA, the CDR3 is TGTGCCAGCAGAATATCACAGGGTGATAATTCACCCCTCCACTTT. Variable domain in full (rest from reference TRBV28 and TRBJ1-6): DVKVTQSSRYLVKRTGEKVFLECVQDMDHENMFWYRQDPGLGLRLIYFSYDVKMKEKGDIPEGYSVSREKKERFSLILESASTNQTSMYLCASRISQGDNSPLHFGNGTRLTVT.